Listed below are T cell receptor beta chains from one sample, sequenced in a study of shared clonotypes between healthy human individuals. The assay was immunoSEQ multiplex PCR, and TCRdb's table has in-frame clones only and misses some. The table has some 1,400,000 clones, around 97% seen once. The sample was naive CD4+ T cells sorted from blood. These TCRs come from a man aged 25-40 years in good health. The conserved cysteine and the conserved F or W are not part of the CDR3 here. D genes are given only for firm matches. A clone size is listed for some rows: how often the clone was seen (once, few, many), or a class if it is expanded.

>once|TRBJ1-5|-|TRBV28
ASSPSRGRGNQPQH
>-|TRBJ2-1|TRBD1|TRBV29-1
SVVGDRVDEQF
>-|TRBJ2-3|TRBD2|TRBV9
ASSPRSSGTGTDTQY
>-|TRBJ2-3|-|TRBV7-2
ASSAPPADTQY
>-|TRBJ2-7|TRBD1|TRBV19
ASRNQDRGRYEQY
>-|TRBJ2-7|TRBD2|TRBV5-1
ASSPGLGVYEQY
>-|TRBJ2-7|-|TRBV6-6
ASSPPRGNPYEQY
>-|TRBJ2-5|-|TRBV18
ASSPPGYVRETQY
>-|TRBJ2-6|TRBD1|TRBV18
ASSPRGQAFSGANVLT
>-|TRBJ2-5|TRBD1|TRBV5-6
ASSSLPLTGGWGTQY
>-|TRBJ2-7|-|TRBV5-8
ASSSRETASSYEQY
>-|TRBJ2-1|TRBD1|TRBV19
ASTVRGLGSYNEQF
>-|TRBJ1-5|-|TRBV28
ASSFVGAGSNQPQH
>-|TRBJ2-7|-|TRBV5-1
ASTPSPDKIYEQY
>-|TRBJ2-3|-|TRBV19
ASKSGQYSTDTQY
>-|TRBJ2-7|TRBD2|TRBV28
ASSRTSGYEQY
>-|TRBJ1-5|TRBD1|TRBV28
ASNEGAANQPQH
>-|TRBJ2-1|TRBD2|TRBV5-5
ASSLAPRSSGGNEQF
>-|TRBJ2-3|-|TRBV2
ASRGSGTDTQY
>-|TRBJ2-1|-|TRBV9
ASSVGGGMAYNEQF
>-|TRBJ2-7|-|TRBV7-2
ASSLTVGSSYEQY
>-|TRBJ1-2|TRBD1|TRBV5-1
ASSLDAIGQGGYGYT
>-|TRBJ1-5|-|TRBV2
ASSWGPVNQPQH
>-|TRBJ2-7|-|TRBV5-6
ASSLYRGGYEQY
>-|TRBJ2-7|TRBD1|TRBV15
ATKRDSSTYEQY
>-|TRBJ2-2|-|TRBV7-2
ASSLAVASANTGELF
>-|TRBJ2-5|TRBD1|TRBV5-1
ASSSGTGLETQY
>-|TRBJ2-7|TRBD1|TRBV11-2
ASSLADRVRYEQY
>-|TRBJ1-5|-|TRBV5-4
ASSIQGDNQPQH
>-|TRBJ2-7|TRBD2|TRBV27
ASSRTSGNYEQY
>-|TRBJ2-7|-|TRBV2
ASNFVYEQY
>-|TRBJ2-3|TRBD2|TRBV10-1
ASSESSSGADTQY
>-|TRBJ1-1|TRBD1|TRBV14
ASSQVGTVGENTEAF
>-|TRBJ2-1|-|TRBV5-1
ASSLIVSRRNNNEQF
>once|TRBJ2-2|-|TRBV2
ASMENTGELF
>-|TRBJ2-2|-|TRBV6-1
ASSAAVVSTGELF
>once|TRBJ1-5|TRBD1|TRBV6-5
ASSRTGWTNQPQH
>-|TRBJ2-7|-|TRBV15
ATSRPTSYEQY
>-|TRBJ1-5|-|TRBV28
ASSLGGRRSNQPQH
>-|TRBJ1-4|TRBD1|TRBV7-8
ASSSGQGGEKLF
>-|TRBJ2-5|TRBD1|TRBV5-1
ASSLSRLGTAQETQY
>-|TRBJ2-1|-|TRBV21-1
ASSKVKRASYNEQF
>-|TRBJ2-7|-|TRBV5-4
ASSSGTYEQY
>-|TRBJ2-7|-|TRBV5-1
ASSLEEQGVPYEQY
>-|TRBJ1-2|TRBD1|TRBV9
ASSVAEEWTGGISNYGYT
>-|TRBJ2-6|-|TRBV7-2
ASSLYGSGANVLT
>-|TRBJ2-1|-|TRBV19
ASTSMGEQPYNEQF
>-|TRBJ1-4|-|TRBV5-1
ASSLGDSYGHEKLF